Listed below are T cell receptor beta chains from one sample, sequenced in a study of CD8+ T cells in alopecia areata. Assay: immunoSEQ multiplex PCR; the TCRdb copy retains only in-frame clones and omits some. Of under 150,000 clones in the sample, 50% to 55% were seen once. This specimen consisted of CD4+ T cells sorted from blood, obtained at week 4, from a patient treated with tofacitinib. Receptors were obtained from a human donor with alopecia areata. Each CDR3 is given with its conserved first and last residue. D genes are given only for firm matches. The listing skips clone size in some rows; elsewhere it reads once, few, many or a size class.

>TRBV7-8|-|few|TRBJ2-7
CASSLAPRGRHEEQYF
TGTGCCAGCAGCTTAGCCCCTCGGGGCAGGCACGAAGAGCAGTACTTC
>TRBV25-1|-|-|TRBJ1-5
CASSEKLSRGRIQPQHF
TGTGCCAGCAGTGAAAAGCTTTCGAGGGGCAGGATTCAGCCCCAGCATTTT
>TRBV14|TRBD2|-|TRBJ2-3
CASSQGRGVTTDTQYF
TGTGCCAGCAGCCAAGGGCGGGGGGTCACCACAGATACGCAGTATTTT
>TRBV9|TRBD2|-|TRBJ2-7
CASSVGAGGFDEQYF
TGTGCCAGCAGCGTAGGGGCGGGAGGGTTCGACGAGCAGTACTTC
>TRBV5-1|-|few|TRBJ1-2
CASSLEQGQQYGYTF
TGCGCCAGCAGCTTGGAGCAGGGGCAACAGTATGGCTACACCTTC
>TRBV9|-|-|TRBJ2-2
CASAPGLANTGELFF
TGTGCCAGCGCACCGGGACTCGCGAACACCGGGGAGCTGTTTTTT
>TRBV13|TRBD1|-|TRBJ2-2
CASAIQSLRSGQPNTGELFF
TGTGCCAGCGCCATACAATCACTTCGTTCGGGACAGCCGAACACCGGGGAGCTGTTTTTT
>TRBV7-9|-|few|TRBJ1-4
CASSLDSLNEKLFF
TGTGCCAGCAGCTTAGACAGCCTAAACGAAAAACTGTTTTTT
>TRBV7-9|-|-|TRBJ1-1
CASSLGQANTEAFF
TGTGCCAGCAGCTTAGGGCAAGCGAACACTGAAGCTTTCTTT
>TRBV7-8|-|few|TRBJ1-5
CASSLVGRGGNQPQHF
TGTGCCAGCAGCTTAGTGGGGAGGGGGGGCAATCAGCCCCAGCATTTT
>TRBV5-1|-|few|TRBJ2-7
CASSLWTAFEQYF
TGCGCCAGCAGCCTATGGACAGCATTCGAGCAGTACTTC
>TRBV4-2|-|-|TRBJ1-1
CASSHLGSNTEAFF
TGTGCCAGCAGCCACCTGGGCAGTAACACTGAAGCTTTCTTT
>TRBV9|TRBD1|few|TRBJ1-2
CASSNLRGHGYTF
TGTGCCAGCAGCAACCTCAGGGGGCATGGCTACACCTTC
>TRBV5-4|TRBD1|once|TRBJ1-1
CASSKQGQLNTEAFF
TGTGCCAGCAGTAAACAGGGACAGCTGAACACTGAAGCTTTCTTT
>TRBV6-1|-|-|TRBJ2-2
CASRARPNTGELFF
TGTGCCAGCAGAGCACGTCCCAACACCGGGGAGCTGTTTTTT
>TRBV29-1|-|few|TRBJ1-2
CSGEAGYGYTF
TGCAGCGGGGAGGCTGGCTATGGCTACACCTTC
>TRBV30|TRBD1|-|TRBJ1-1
CARDRLNTEAFF
TGTGCCAGGGACAGGTTGAACACTGAAGCTTTCTTT
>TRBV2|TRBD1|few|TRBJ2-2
CASRKDRGDTGELFF
TGTGCCAGCAGAAAGGACAGGGGGGACACCGGGGAGCTGTTTTTT
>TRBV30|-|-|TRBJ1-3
CAWLRVGNTIYF
TGTGCCTGGCTTAGGGTTGGAAACACCATATATTTT
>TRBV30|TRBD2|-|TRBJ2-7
CAWSVGSGDRAYEQYF
TGTGCCTGGAGTGTAGGGAGCGGGGATCGGGCCTACGAGCAGTACTTC
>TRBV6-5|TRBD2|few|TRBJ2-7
CASSYSGLAGIYEQYF
TGTGCCAGCAGTTACTCGGGACTAGCGGGGATATACGAGCAGTACTTC
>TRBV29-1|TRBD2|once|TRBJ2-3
CSVDEREGRDTQYF
TGCAGCGTTGACGAGCGGGAGGGCCGGGATACGCAGTATTTT
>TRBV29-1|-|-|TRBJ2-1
CSVSLAIEYNEQFF
TGCAGCGTTTCACTCGCGATCGAATACAATGAGCAGTTCTTC
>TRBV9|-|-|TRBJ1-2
CASSVDQGGYTF
TGTGCCAGCAGCGTAGATCAGGGTGGCTACACCTTC
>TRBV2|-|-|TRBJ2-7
CASSLEPYEQYF
TGTGCCAGCAGTCTAGAGCCCTACGAGCAGTACTTC
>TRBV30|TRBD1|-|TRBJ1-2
CACLDRVEFGYTF
TGTGCCTGCCTGGACAGGGTTGAGTTTGGCTACACCTTC
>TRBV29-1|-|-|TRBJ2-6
CSVEGGRLSGANVLTF
TGCAGCGTTGAAGGAGGCAGACTCTCTGGGGCCAACGTCCTGACTTTC
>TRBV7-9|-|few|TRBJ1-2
CASSQAGSYRDGF
TGTGCCAGCAGCCAGGCGGGATCGTACAGAGATGGCTTC
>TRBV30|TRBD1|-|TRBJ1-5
CAWSKGQGTGRNQPQHF
TGTGCCTGGAGTAAGGGACAGGGGACCGGTCGCAATCAGCCCCAGCATTTT
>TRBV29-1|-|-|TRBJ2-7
CSALGSRGEQYF
TGCAGCGCCCTGGGGTCTCGTGGCGAGCAGTACTTC
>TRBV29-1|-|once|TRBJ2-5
CSVDVPGRRGETQYF
TGCAGCGTTGATGTCCCGGGGAGGCGTGGGGAGACCCAGTACTTC
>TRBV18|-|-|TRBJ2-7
CASSRAATSYEQYF
TGTGCCAGCTCACGGGCAGCAACCTCCTACGAGCAGTACTTC
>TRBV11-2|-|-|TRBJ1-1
CASSWKTGSDTEAFF
TGTGCCAGCAGCTGGAAAACAGGGTCGGACACTGAAGCTTTCTTT